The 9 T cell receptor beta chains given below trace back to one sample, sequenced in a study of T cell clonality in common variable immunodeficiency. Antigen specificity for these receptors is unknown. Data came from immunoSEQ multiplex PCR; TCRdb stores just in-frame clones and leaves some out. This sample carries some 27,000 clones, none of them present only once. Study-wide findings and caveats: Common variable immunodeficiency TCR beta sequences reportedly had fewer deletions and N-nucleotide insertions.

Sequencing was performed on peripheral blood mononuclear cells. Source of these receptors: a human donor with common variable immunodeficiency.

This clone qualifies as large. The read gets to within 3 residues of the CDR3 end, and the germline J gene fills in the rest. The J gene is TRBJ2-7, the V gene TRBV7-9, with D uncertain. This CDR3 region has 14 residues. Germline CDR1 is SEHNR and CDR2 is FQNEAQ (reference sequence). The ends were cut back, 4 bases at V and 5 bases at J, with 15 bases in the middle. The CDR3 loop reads CASSSPVGWDEQYF. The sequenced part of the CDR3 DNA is TGTGCCAGCAGCTCCCCCGTAGGGTGGGACGAG.

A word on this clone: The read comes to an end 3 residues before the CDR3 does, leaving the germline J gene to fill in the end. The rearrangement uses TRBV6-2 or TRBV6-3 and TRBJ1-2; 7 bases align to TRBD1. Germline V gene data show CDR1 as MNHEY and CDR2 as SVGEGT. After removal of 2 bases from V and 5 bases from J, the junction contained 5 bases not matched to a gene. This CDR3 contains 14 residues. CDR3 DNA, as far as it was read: TGTGCCAGCAGTTACCTGACAGGGAATTATGGC. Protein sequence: CASSYLTGNYG. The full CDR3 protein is CASSYLTGNYGYTF.

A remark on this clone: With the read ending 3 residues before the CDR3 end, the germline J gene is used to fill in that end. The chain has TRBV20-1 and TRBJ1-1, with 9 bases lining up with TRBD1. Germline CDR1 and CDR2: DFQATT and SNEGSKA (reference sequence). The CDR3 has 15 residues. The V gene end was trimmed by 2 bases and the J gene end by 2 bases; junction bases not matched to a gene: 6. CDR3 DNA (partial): TGCAGTGCTAGATCGGGACAGGGCAGAAACACTGAA. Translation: CSARSGQGRNTE. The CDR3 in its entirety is CSARSGQGRNTEAFF.

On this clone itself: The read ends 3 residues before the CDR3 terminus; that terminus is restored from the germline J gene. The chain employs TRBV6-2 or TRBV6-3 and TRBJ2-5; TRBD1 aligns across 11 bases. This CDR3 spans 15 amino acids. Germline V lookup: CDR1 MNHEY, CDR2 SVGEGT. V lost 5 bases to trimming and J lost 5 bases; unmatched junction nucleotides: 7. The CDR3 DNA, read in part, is TGTGCCAGCAGTGGACCCGGGACAGGGGGGGAGACC. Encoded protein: CASSGPGTGGET. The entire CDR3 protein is CASSGPGTGGETQYF.

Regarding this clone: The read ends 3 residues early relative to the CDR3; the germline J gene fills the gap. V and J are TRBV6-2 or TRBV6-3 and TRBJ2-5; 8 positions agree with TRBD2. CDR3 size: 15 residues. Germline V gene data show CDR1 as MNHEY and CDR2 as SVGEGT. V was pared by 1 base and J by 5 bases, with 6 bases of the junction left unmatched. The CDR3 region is CASSYYAGGVETQYF. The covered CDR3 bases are TGTGCCAGCAGTTACTATGCCGGGGGGGTGGAGACC.

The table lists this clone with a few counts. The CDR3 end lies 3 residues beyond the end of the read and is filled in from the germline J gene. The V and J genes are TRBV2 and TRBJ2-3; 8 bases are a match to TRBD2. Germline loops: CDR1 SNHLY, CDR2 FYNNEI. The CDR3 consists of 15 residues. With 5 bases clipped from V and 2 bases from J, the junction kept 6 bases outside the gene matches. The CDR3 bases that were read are TGTGCCAGCAGTTCGGGGGGGCCTCCCACAGATACG. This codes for CASSSGGPPTDT. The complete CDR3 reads CASSSGGPPTDTQYF.

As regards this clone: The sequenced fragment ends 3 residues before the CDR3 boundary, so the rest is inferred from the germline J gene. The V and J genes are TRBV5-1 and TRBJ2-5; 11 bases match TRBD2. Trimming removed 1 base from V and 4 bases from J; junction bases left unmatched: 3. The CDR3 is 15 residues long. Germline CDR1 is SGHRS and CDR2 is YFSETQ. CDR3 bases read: TGCGCCAGCAGCTTGACTAGCGGGGGTCTAGAGACC. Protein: CASSLTSGGLET. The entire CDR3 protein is CASSLTSGGLETQYF.

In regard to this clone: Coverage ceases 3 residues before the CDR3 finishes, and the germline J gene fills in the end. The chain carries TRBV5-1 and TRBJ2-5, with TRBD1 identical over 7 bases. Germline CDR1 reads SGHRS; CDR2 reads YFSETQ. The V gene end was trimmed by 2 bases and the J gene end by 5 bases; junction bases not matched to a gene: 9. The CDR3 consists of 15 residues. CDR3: CASSFFEGAYETQYF. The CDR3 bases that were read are TGCGCCAGCAGCTTCTTTGAGGGGGCATACGAGACC. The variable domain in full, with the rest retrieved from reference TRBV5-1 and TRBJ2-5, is KAGVTQTPRYLIKTRGQQVTLSCSPISGHRSVSWYQQTPGQGLQFLFEYFSETQRNKGNFPGRFSGRQFSNSRSEMNVSTLELGDSALYLCASSFFEGAYETQYFGPGTRLLVL.

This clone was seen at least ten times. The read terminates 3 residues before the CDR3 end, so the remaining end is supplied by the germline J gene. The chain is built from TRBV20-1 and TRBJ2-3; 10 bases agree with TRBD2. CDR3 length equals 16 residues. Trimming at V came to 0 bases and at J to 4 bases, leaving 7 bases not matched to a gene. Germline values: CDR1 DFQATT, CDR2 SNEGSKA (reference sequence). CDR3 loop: CSARDWASGGSDTQYF. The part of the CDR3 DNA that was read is TGCAGTGCTAGAGATTGGGCTAGCGGGGGCTCAGATACG.